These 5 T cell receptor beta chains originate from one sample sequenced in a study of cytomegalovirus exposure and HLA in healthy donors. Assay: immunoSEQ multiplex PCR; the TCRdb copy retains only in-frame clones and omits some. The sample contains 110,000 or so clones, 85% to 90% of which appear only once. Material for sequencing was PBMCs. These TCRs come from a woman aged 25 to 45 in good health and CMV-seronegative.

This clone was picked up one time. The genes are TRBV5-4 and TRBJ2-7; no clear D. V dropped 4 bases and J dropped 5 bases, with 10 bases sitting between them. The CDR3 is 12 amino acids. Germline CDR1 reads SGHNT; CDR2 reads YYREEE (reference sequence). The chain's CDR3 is CASSADMNEQYF. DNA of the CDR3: TGTGCCAGCAGCGCCGACATGAACGAGCAGTACTTC.

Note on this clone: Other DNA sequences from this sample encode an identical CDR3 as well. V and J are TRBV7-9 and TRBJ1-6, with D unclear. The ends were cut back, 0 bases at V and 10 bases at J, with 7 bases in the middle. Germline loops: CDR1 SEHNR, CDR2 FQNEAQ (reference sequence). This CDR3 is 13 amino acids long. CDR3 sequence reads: CASSLAVESPLHF. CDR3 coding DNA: TGTGCCAGCAGCTTAGCGGTAGAATCACCCCTCCACTTT.

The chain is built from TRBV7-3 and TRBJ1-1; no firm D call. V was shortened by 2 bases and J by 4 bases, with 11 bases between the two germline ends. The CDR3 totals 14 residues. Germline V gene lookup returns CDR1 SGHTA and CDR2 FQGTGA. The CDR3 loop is CASSLFGTSTEAFF. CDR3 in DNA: TGTGCCAGCAGCTTATTCGGTACGTCCACTGAAGCTTTCTTT.

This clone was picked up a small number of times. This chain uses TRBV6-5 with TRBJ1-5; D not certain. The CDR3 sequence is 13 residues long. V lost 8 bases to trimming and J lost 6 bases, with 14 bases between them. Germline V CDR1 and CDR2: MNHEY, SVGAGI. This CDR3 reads CASRPTAAQPQHF. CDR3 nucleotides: TGTGCCAGCCGGCCCACCGCGGCTCAGCCCCAGCATTTT.

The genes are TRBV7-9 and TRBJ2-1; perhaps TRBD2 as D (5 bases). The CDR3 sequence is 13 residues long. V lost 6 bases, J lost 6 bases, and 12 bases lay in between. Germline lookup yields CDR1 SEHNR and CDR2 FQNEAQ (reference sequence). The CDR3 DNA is TGTGCCAGCAGTAACCGGGGTGCCAATGAGCAGTTCTTC. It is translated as CASSNRGANEQFF.